Following are 30 T cell receptor beta chains from one sample sequenced in a study of blood T cell repertoires in COVID-19. Sequenced by immunoSEQ multiplex PCR; TCRdb stores in-frame clones only, minus some. This sample carries about 190,000 clones, 76% of them seen once, and the ten largest clones take roughly a sixth. Sequencing input: PBMCs or T cells enriched from blood (not recorded which). Source of these receptors: a woman aged 45-59 years with acute COVID-19.

The CDR3 DNA is TGTGCCAGCAGTCCACGGACAGGGCAAGGCGGCTACACCTTC. Translated, it gives CASSPRTGQGGYTF. V is TRBV6-5 and J is TRBJ1-2; 8 bases are a match to TRBD1. Germline lookup yields CDR1 MNHEY and CDR2 SVGAGI. The length of the CDR3 is 14 residues. Germline trimming cut 5 bases from V and 8 bases from J; bases unmatched to any gene: 10.

The rearrangement joins TRBV10-3 to TRBJ1-1; possibly TRBD1 for D (6 bases). V lost 2 bases to trimming and J lost 4 bases, with 17 bases between them. CDR1 and CDR2 (germline): ENHRY, SYGVKD. This CDR3 spans 16 amino acids. CDR3 DNA sequence: TGTGCCATCAGTGAGGAGGGGGGGCAGTTCTCCACTGAAGCTTTCTTT. Its protein is CAISEEGGQFSTEAFF.

V and J are TRBV27 and TRBJ1-5, with D possibly TRBD1 on 5 matching bases. The length of the CDR3 is 15 residues. Trimming removed 0 bases at V and 4 bases at J, with 10 bases between. The germline V gene encodes CDR1 MNHEY and CDR2 SMNVEV (reference sequence). The CDR3 region has the DNA TGTGCCAGCAGTTTATCAGGGGCCACTAATCAGCCCCAGCATTTT. It encodes CASSLSGATNQPQHF.

V usage is TRBV6-6 and J usage is TRBJ1-2, with 10 positions matching TRBD1. Per germline, CDR1 MNHNY and CDR2 SVGAGI (reference sequence). The CDR3 loop spans 14 amino acids. J lost 4 bases, V lost 5 bases, and 4 bases had no gene match. The CDR3 bases are TGTGCCAGCAGTCTGGGACAGGGGAGCTATGGCTACACCTTC. Translation: CASSLGQGSYGYTF.

The rearrangement links TRBV2 to TRBJ2-3, with D possibly TRBD1 on 6 matching bases. Germline V gene lookup returns CDR1 SNHLY and CDR2 FYNNEI. The CDR3 has 14 amino acids. V lost 6 bases and J 5 bases, leaving 15 bases between the germline ends. In DNA form, the CDR3 reads TGTGCCAGCAGGCGGTGGGGGCAGGGAGATACGCAGTATTTT. Its translation: CASRRWGQGDTQYF.

The V call is TRBV5-5, the J call TRBJ1-4; D not resolved. Germline lookup yields CDR1 SGHKS and CDR2 YYEKEE (reference sequence). Trimming left V 5 bases short and J 8 bases short, with 13 bases between. This CDR3 comprises 13 residues. CDR3 nucleotide sequence: TGTGCCAGCAGTTTTCACGATCGGGAAAAACTGTTTTTT. As protein: CASSFHDREKLFF. Full variable domain (outside the CDR3, taken from reference TRBV5-5 and TRBJ1-4): DAGVTQSPTHLIKTRGQQVTLRCSPISGHKSVSWYQQVLGQGPQFIFQYYEKEERGRGNFPDRFSARQFPNYSSELNVNALLLGDSALYLCASSFHDREKLFFGSGTQLSVL.

CDR3 nucleotides: TGCAGCGCTACTGGGGAGGCAGGGGCCAACGTCCTGACTTTC. Its protein is CSATGEAGANVLTF. This chain links TRBV29-1 with TRBJ2-6; weak D call: TRBD2 (6 bases). CDR3 length equals 14 residues. Trimming removed 7 bases at V and 4 bases at J, with 14 bases between. CDR1 is SQVTM, CDR2 ANQGSEA, per germline. The entire variable domain, with the rest obtained from reference TRBV29-1 and TRBJ2-6, is as follows: SAVISQKPSRDICQRGTSLTIQCQVDSQVTMMFWYRQQPGQSLTLIATANQGSEATYESGFVIDKFPISRPNLTFSTLTVSNMSPEDSSIYLCSATGEAGANVLTFGAGSRLTVL.

This chain joins TRBV27 and TRBJ1-1; weak D call: TRBD1 (5 bases). The germline V gene has CDR1 MNHEY and CDR2 SMNVEV (reference sequence). There are 14 residues in the CDR3. V gave up 5 bases and J gave up 6 bases, with 16 bases separating them. CDR3 DNA sequence: TGTGCCAGCAGTCTCCTTTGGCAGGGCTCTGAAGCTTTCTTT. Residues: CASSLLWQGSEAFF.

V and J are TRBV28 and TRBJ1-1; D unresolved. The germline V gene has CDR1 MDHEN and CDR2 SYDVKM. V lost 8 bases and J lost 0, with 10 bases in between. The CDR3 loop spans 13 amino acids. CDR3 loop: CASSTVLNTEAFF. The DNA for the CDR3 is TGTGCCAGCTCAACGGTTCTGAACACTGAAGCTTTCTTT.

This clone was seen a handful of times. This sequence joins TRBV10-3 and TRBJ2-2, with 11 bases that match TRBD2. Germline CDR1 ENHRY, CDR2 SYGVKD. The CDR3 is 16 amino acids. Trimming took 6 bases from V and 2 from J; bases not matched to a gene: 5. The CDR3 nucleotides are TGTGCCATCAGGGCTAGCGGGAGGACAAACACCGGGGAGCTGTTTTTT. Translation gives CAIRASGRTNTGELFF.

This chain joins TRBV4-3 and TRBJ1-2; D perhaps matches TRBD1 (5 bases). The CDR3 totals 15 residues. CDR1 is LGHNA, CDR2 YSLEER, per germline. Trimming took off 0 bases at V and 4 bases at J, with 12 bases between the two ends. CDR3 residues: CASSQDLGQIYGYTF. CDR3 in DNA: TGCGCCAGCAGCCAAGATCTCGGACAAATCTATGGCTACACCTTC.

The chain links TRBV27 to TRBJ2-7, with 7 bases that match TRBD1. With 6 bases clipped from V and 6 bases from J, the junction kept 5 bases outside the gene matches. The CDR3 contains 12 residues. Germline values: CDR1 MNHEY, CDR2 SMNVEV (reference sequence). The CDR3 DNA sequence: TGTGCCAGCAGCCCGGGACAGCTCGAGCAGTACGTC. Protein sequence: CASSPGQLEQYV.

This clone was seen more than once but under ten times. The rearrangement joins TRBV5-1 to TRBJ1-1, with 9 positions matching TRBD1. Germline V gene data show CDR1 as SGHRS and CDR2 as YFSETQ. The CDR3 sequence is 14 residues long. V was pared by 4 bases and J by 3 bases, with 4 bases of the junction left unmatched. CDR3 sequence reads: CASSEWTGDTEAFF. The CDR3 DNA reads as TGCGCCAGCAGCGAATGGACAGGGGACACTGAAGCTTTCTTT.

This clone appeared many times. The J gene is TRBJ2-1, the V gene TRBV19; D perhaps matches TRBD1 (6 bases). This CDR3 region has 13 residues. V was shortened by 8 bases and J by 8 bases, with 16 bases between the two germline ends. Germline-derived CDR1 and CDR2 are LNHDA and SQIVND (reference sequence). The CDR3 loop is CASSHTGFYEQFF. The CDR3 nucleotides are TGTGCCAGTTCACACACAGGGTTCTATGAGCAGTTCTTC.

This chain joins TRBV7-8 and TRBJ1-1; 11 bases map to TRBD1. Germline V CDR1 and CDR2: SGHVS, FQNEAQ. The J segment lost 0 bases and the V segment lost 4 bases, leaving 10 bases of the junction unmatched. The CDR3 totals 18 residues. CDR3 DNA: TGTGCCAGCAGCTCTACCGGGACAGGGGGATTGATGAACACTGAAGCTTTCTTT. It encodes CASSSTGTGGLMNTEAFF.

The chain couples TRBV9 to TRBJ2-2; no firm D call. Germline V gene data show CDR1 as SGDLS and CDR2 as YYNGEE. The CDR3 extends over 15 amino acids. V gave up 2 bases and J gave up 4 bases, with 12 bases separating them. The DNA for the CDR3 is TGTGCCAGCAGCGTTAGTTTCGTTTTCACCGGGGAGCTGTTTTTT. This gives the protein CASSVSFVFTGELFF. The variable domain in full, completed from reference TRBV9 and TRBJ2-2, reads DSGVTQTPKHLITATGQRVTLRCSPRSGDLSVYWYQQSLDQGLQFLIQYYNGEERAKGNILERFSAQQFPDLHSELNLSSLELGDSALYFCASSVSFVFTGELFFGEGSRLTVL.

The chain couples TRBV14 to TRBJ1-1, with D uncertain. Germline CDR1 is SGHDN and CDR2 is FVKESK. The CDR3 consists of 16 residues. Trimming left V 0 bases short and J 4 bases short, with 15 bases between. CDR3 nucleotides: TGTGCCAGCAGCCAAGATATCGGGAGCCTCCCCACTGAAGCTTTCTTT. Residues: CASSQDIGSLPTEAFF. Drawing the rest from reference TRBV14 and TRBJ1-1, the complete variable domain is EAGVTQFPSHSVIEKGQTVTLRCDPISGHDNLYWYRRVMGKEIKFLLHFVKESKQDESGMPNNRFLAERTGGTYSTLKVQPAELEDSGVYFCASSQDIGSLPTEAFFGQGTRLTVV.

This clone was picked up a small number of times. The rearrangement uses TRBV6-5 and TRBJ1-3; D may be TRBD1 (5 bases). V shed 8 bases and J shed 8 bases, with 10 bases lying between them. From germline, CDR1 is MNHEY and CDR2 SVGAGI. This CDR3 is built from 11 residues. The CDR3 coding sequence is TGTGCCAGCTCCCAGGGTGACACCATATATTTT. Translation: CASSQGDTIYF.

This clone was picked up one time. The V and J genes are TRBV1 and TRBJ1-1; TRBD1 reflects the table's D call only, with no check against the DNA. TRBV1 is recorded as a pseudogene. The CDR3 runs 17 residues. DNA of the CDR3: TGCACCAGCAGCCAAGATATGGTCAGACAGGGCGGAGGGGAAGCTTTCTTT. Amino acid sequence: CTSSQDMVRQGGGEAFF.

This chain uses TRBV2 with TRBJ1-2; no firm D call. This CDR3 is 12 amino acids long. Germline CDR1 reads SNHLY; CDR2 reads FYNNEI. Trimming shortened V by 4 bases and J by 6 bases, and 9 bases separated the two germline ends. The CDR3 bases are TGTGCCAGCAGTGGAGCACCGGATGGCTACACCTTC. Its translation is CASSGAPDGYTF.

This clone has only a few counts. This chain links TRBV28 with TRBJ1-2; TRBD1 might be the D (5 bases). The CDR3 runs 16 residues. V gave up 5 bases and J gave up 2 bases, with 18 bases separating them. The germline V gene has CDR1 MDHEN and CDR2 SYDVKM. CDR3 nucleotides: TGTGCCAGCAGTCCAACCACGTGGGGGGGGAACTATGGCTACACCTTC. This encodes CASSPTTWGGNYGYTF.

The chain carries TRBV6-5 and TRBJ1-6; D is undetermined. This CDR3 spans 13 amino acids. Trimming left V 6 bases short and J 8 bases short, with 11 bases between. The germline gives CDR1 MNHEY, CDR2 SVGAGI. The CDR3 DNA follows: TGTGCCAGCAGACCGAGTGCGGATTCACCCCTCCACTTT. This translates into CASRPSADSPLHF.

The rearrangement links TRBV7-9 to TRBJ1-5; D might be TRBD1 (6 bases). Trimming cost V 0 bases and J 9 bases, with 6 bases left between them. Germline V gives CDR1 SEHNR, CDR2 FQNEAQ (reference sequence). This CDR3 contains 12 residues. CDR3 sequence (DNA): TGTGCCAGCAGCTTAGCGGGGGCGCCCCAGCATTTT. It translates to CASSLAGAPQHF.

The CDR3 spells CASSFRDRGRADTF. DNA for the CDR3: TGTGCCAGCAGTTTCCGGGACAGGGGGCGCGCGGACACCTTC. The chain couples TRBV6-2 or TRBV6-3 to TRBJ1-2; 12 bases line up with TRBD1. CDR3 length equals 14 residues. Per germline, CDR1 MNHEY and CDR2 SVGEGT. After removal of 4 bases from V and 12 bases from J, the junction contained 9 bases not matched to a gene.

V usage is TRBV28 and J usage is TRBJ2-7, with TRBD1 identical over 12 bases. The CDR3 is made up of 15 amino acids. V lost 2 bases to trimming and J lost 7 bases; unmatched junction nucleotides: 6. Germline lookup yields CDR1 MDHEN and CDR2 SYDVKM. As DNA, the CDR3 is TGTGCCAGCAGTTTAGGGACAGGGGGCGTCGGAGAGCAGTACGTC. This codes for CASSLGTGGVGEQYV.

This chain links TRBV28 with TRBJ1-4; 7 bases are a match to TRBD1. Germline V gives CDR1 MDHEN, CDR2 SYDVKM. The CDR3 extends over 15 amino acids. Trimming took 2 bases from V and 6 from J; bases not matched to a gene: 6. The chain's CDR3 is CASSLHRGKDEKLFF. CDR3 sequence (DNA): TGTGCCAGCAGTTTACACAGGGGAAAAGATGAAAAACTGTTTTTT.

The genes are TRBV10-3 and TRBJ1-3; perhaps TRBD1 as D (5 bases). Per germline, CDR1 ENHRY and CDR2 SYGVKD. The CDR3 totals 15 residues. V was clipped by 7 bases and J by 4 bases, with 17 bases between them. CDR3 sequence (DNA): TGTGCCATCAAATTCGACAGTGGCCCAGGAAACACCATATATTTT. Protein product: CAIKFDSGPGNTIYF.

V is TRBV4-3 and J is TRBJ1-5; TRBD1 matches 8 bases. J lost 3 bases, V lost 1 base, and 2 bases had no gene match. Per germline, CDR1 LGHNA and CDR2 YSLEER. The CDR3 has 15 amino acids. DNA of the CDR3: TGCGCCAGCAGCCAAGGACAGGGGAACAATCAGCCCCAGCATTTT. This encodes CASSQGQGNNQPQHF.

This rearrangement joins TRBV10-3 to TRBJ1-2, with 12 bases lining up with TRBD1. Per the germline V gene, CDR1 is ENHRY and CDR2 is SYGVKD. This CDR3 is built from 16 residues. The J segment lost 4 bases and the V segment lost 0 bases, leaving 3 bases of the junction unmatched. CDR3 DNA sequence: TGTGCCATCAGTGAGTCCGGGACAGGGGGCAGCTATGGCTACACCTTC. Protein sequence: CAISESGTGGSYGYTF.

The V and J genes are TRBV19 and TRBJ1-5, with D maybe TRBD1 (6 bases). Trimming stripped 3 bases from V and 9 bases from J, with 15 bases between. The CDR3 consists of 14 residues. Germline V gives CDR1 LNHDA, CDR2 SQIVND (reference sequence). For the CDR3, the DNA is TGTGCCAGTAGTATCCCACAGGGCGTAGGGCCCCAGCATTTT. This encodes CASSIPQGVGPQHF. Variable domain in full (rest from reference TRBV19 and TRBJ1-5): DGGITQSPKYLFRKEGQNVTLSCEQNLNHDAMYWYRQDPGQGLRLIYYSQIVNDFQKGDIAEGYSVSREKKESFPLTVTSAQKNPTAFYLCASSIPQGVGPQHFGDGTRLSIL.